These 29 T cell receptor beta chains were all obtained from the same sample, sequenced in a study of T cells after posttransplantation cyclophosphamide (dated by TCRdb to about 2016). The control cohort was eleven to twelve patients given myeloablative marrow transplants with methotrexate plus a calcineurin inhibitor, sampled 1 year after transplant. Library creation used the immunoSEQ multiplex PCR assay. This immuneACCESS table, as held by TCRdb, lists in-frame sequences with V and J called but not all clones. Of the missing ones, under half trace to an unresolved V gene in checked studies; the others have no known cause. This sample has 3,500 to 5,500 clones in its table, and about four fifths of those were observed once. Roughly a quarter of the sample goes to the ten largest clones. Specimen: PBMCs, collected after an allogeneic stem cell transplant with a calcineurin inhibitor and methotrexate. These receptors were taken from a male patient aged 40-50 years who received an allogeneic stem cell transplant from an unrelated donor, was CMV-positive, and had chronic GVHD only. Following a transplant, a fraction of the T cells may be traceable to the graft donor.

V gene TRBV6-5 combines with J gene TRBJ1-1; possibly TRBD1 for D (5 bases). The V gene's germline CDR1 is MNHEY and CDR2 SVGAGI. The CDR3 is 12 amino acids. V lost 5 bases and J lost 8, with 12 bases in between. The CDR3 loop reads CASSLGGWEAFF. CDR3 in DNA: TGTGCCAGCAGTCTTGGGGGGTGGGAAGCTTTCTTT.

V is TRBV6-5 and J is TRBJ1-1, with D maybe TRBD1 (5 bases). V was trimmed by 4 bases and J by 1 base, leaving 7 bases between them. Germline V gene sequence: CDR1 MNHEY, CDR2 SVGAGI. CDR3 length: 13 residues. CDR3 sequence: CASSFTGNTEAFF. CDR3 in DNA: TGTGCCAGCAGTTTCACAGGGAACACTGAAGCTTTCTTT.

The chain links TRBV9 to TRBJ1-6; maybe TRBD1 (6 bases). Trimming took off 3 bases at V and 7 bases at J, with 11 bases between the two ends. This CDR3 has 14 amino acids. Germline V gives CDR1 SGDLS, CDR2 YYNGEE. Here the CDR3 reads CASSEQGHNSPLHF. The CDR3 bases are TGTGCCAGCAGCGAACAGGGTCACAATTCACCCCTCCACTTT.

The rearrangement uses TRBV6-5 and TRBJ2-7, with TRBD2 matching over 8 bases. The CDR3 is 13 amino acids. The V and J ends lost 8 bases and 2 bases, in that order; junction bases with no gene match: 5. Germline V gene data show CDR1 as MNHEY and CDR2 as SVGAGI. CDR3 in DNA: TGTGCCAGCCATAACGGGGGGGCCTACGAGCAGTACTTC. Translated: CASHNGGAYEQYF.

This chain joins TRBV5-1 and TRBJ2-7; D is perhaps TRBD1 (6 bases). This CDR3 contains 14 residues. Germline loops: CDR1 SGHRS, CDR2 YFSETQ. V lost 4 bases and J 5 bases, leaving 16 bases between the germline ends. The CDR3: CASSPGQPGNEQYF. In DNA, the CDR3 is TGCGCCAGCAGCCCCGGACAGCCAGGTAACGAGCAGTACTTC.

This clone was observed a single time. The genes are TRBV7-8 and TRBJ2-1; D is undetermined. The germline CDR1 and CDR2 sequences are SGHVS and FQNEAQ. This CDR3 has 13 amino acids. V lost 2 bases, J lost 5 bases, and 7 bases lay in between. The CDR3 sequence is CASSLYPDNEQFF. In DNA, the CDR3 is TGTGCCAGCAGCTTATATCCCGACAATGAGCAGTTCTTC.

The rearrangement joins TRBV5-1 to TRBJ1-4; D unresolved. Germline loops: CDR1 SGHRS, CDR2 YFSETQ. Trimming left V 1 base short and J 12 bases short, with 10 bases between. The length of the CDR3 is 12 residues. CDR3 sequence: CASSLIVGELFF. The CDR3 DNA reads TGCGCCAGCAGCTTGATTGTGGGAGAACTGTTTTTT.

On this clone itself: This CDR3 is missing its conserved last phenylalanine or tryptophan, likely due to a read error. The chain uses TRBV7-9 and TRBJ2-7; tentatively, D is TRBD2 (6 bases). Germline loops: CDR1 SEHNR, CDR2 FQNEAQ (reference sequence). The V end was cut by 6 bases, the J end by 2 bases, with 17 bases between. CDR3 size: 15 residues. Written as DNA, the CDR3 is TGTGCCAGCAGACCCGGGACTGGGGCCACCTACGAGCAGTACCTC. Encoded protein: CASRPGTGATYEQYL.

V usage is TRBV2 and J usage is TRBJ2-2; tentatively, D is TRBD1 (6 bases). This CDR3 has 13 residues. Germline-derived CDR1 and CDR2 are SNHLY and FYNNEI. V was shortened by 5 bases and J by 6 bases, with 10 bases between the two germline ends. CDR3 nucleotide sequence: TGTGCCAGCAGTCTTACAGGGTCCGGGGAGCTGTTTTTT. Protein: CASSLTGSGELFF.

Only a few counts were recorded for this clone. This chain connects TRBV6-5 to TRBJ1-2, with TRBD1 as a possible D gene (5 bases). Trimming removed 6 bases from V and 3 bases from J, with 11 bases in between. Germline V gene sequence: CDR1 MNHEY, CDR2 SVGAGI. The CDR3 spans 13 residues. CDR3 sequence reads: CASSLTGDYGYTF. The CDR3 DNA reads TGTGCCAGCAGCCTCACAGGAGACTATGGCTACACCTTC.

The genes are TRBV9 and TRBJ2-1, with TRBD2 identical over 10 bases. The V gene end was trimmed by 7 bases and the J gene end by 3 bases; junction bases not matched to a gene: 7. Germline CDR1 reads SGDLS; CDR2 reads YYNGEE. This CDR3 is 15 amino acids long. The CDR3 sequence is CASSTGTSDYNEQFF. Written as DNA, the CDR3 is TGTGCCAGCTCAACCGGGACTAGCGACTACAATGAGCAGTTCTTC.

By its share, this clone is medium-sized (0.01 to 0.1%). The gene calls are TRBV10-3 and TRBJ1-3; TRBD1 might be the D (6 bases). The germline gives CDR1 ENHRY, CDR2 SYGVKD. The CDR3 has 12 residues. V shed 10 bases and J shed 4 bases, with 11 bases lying between them. The DNA for the CDR3 is TGTGCCACCCGGACAGCGGGAAACACCATATATTTT. This gives the protein CATRTAGNTIYF.

This chain connects TRBV6-5 to TRBJ1-6, with 9 nucleotides matching TRBD1. The length of the CDR3 is 16 residues. V shed 4 bases and J 5 bases; nucleotides not matched to a gene: 6. Germline V gene sequence: CDR1 MNHEY, CDR2 SVGAGI. The CDR3 DNA is TGTGCCAGCAGTTTGACAGGGGGTAAGAATAATTCACCCCTCCACTTT. This translates into CASSLTGGKNNSPLHF.

The chain combines TRBV19 with TRBJ1-2; no firm D call. The germline gives CDR1 LNHDA, CDR2 SQIVND (reference sequence). The CDR3 extends over 14 amino acids. With 8 bases removed from V and 2 bases from J, the gap between germline ends came to 15 bases. CDR3 bases: TGTGCCAGTTGGAAAGACGGGAAAAACTATGGCTACACCTTC. Translation: CASWKDGKNYGYTF.

The chain recombines TRBV10-2 with TRBJ2-2; 8 positions agree with TRBD2. CDR3 size: 15 residues. The germline V gene has CDR1 WSHSY and CDR2 SAAADI. Trimming took 5 bases from V and 2 from J; bases not matched to a gene: 4. The CDR3 coding sequence is TGCGCCAGCAGTATAGTAGCGGGAAACACCGGGGAGCTGTTTTTT. Protein product: CASSIVAGNTGELFF.

The chain couples TRBV9 to TRBJ2-7; 10 nucleotides line up with TRBD2. CDR1 and CDR2 (germline): SGDLS, YYNGEE. The CDR3 is 16 amino acids. V lost 2 bases and J lost 0; bases outside the gene matches: 5. The CDR3 sequence: CASSVRGLATSYEQYF. The CDR3 DNA reads as TGTGCCAGCAGCGTCCGGGGACTAGCGACCTCCTACGAGCAGTACTTC.

The CDR3 is CASSGRTSAFNEQFF. In DNA form, the CDR3 reads TGTGCCAGCAGTGGCCGGACTAGCGCATTCAATGAGCAGTTCTTC. The chain recombines TRBV6-1 with TRBJ2-1; TRBD2 agrees at 9 bases. The junction had 7 bases not matched to a gene; V was cut back by 4 bases and J by 6 bases. The CDR3 loop spans 15 amino acids. From germline, CDR1 is MNHNS and CDR2 SASEGT.

The gene calls are TRBV6-5 and TRBJ1-1; D is possibly TRBD1 (6 bases). Trimming pared 5 bases from V and 5 bases from J, leaving 12 bases between. CDR1 and CDR2 (germline): MNHEY, SVGAGI. The CDR3 has 13 amino acids. This CDR3 is CASSGTQTTEAFF. The CDR3 DNA reads as TGTGCCAGCAGTGGGACACAAACGACTGAAGCTTTCTTT.

This rearrangement joins TRBV6-1 to TRBJ1-1, with D perhaps matching TRBD1 (5 bases). V was shortened by 10 bases and J by 3 bases, with 21 bases between the two germline ends. CDR1 is MNHNS, CDR2 SASEGT, per germline. CDR3 length: 15 amino acids. CDR3 loop: CAITPLRGWDTEAFF. The CDR3 DNA is TGTGCCATCACCCCCCTAAGGGGTTGGGACACTGAAGCTTTCTTT.

V gene TRBV6-6 combines with J gene TRBJ2-5, with D maybe TRBD1 (5 bases). Germline CDR1 reads MNHNY; CDR2 reads SVGAGI (reference sequence). There are 11 residues in the CDR3. The CDR3 protein is CASGMEETQYF. The CDR3 DNA sequence: TGTGCGTCAGGGATGGAGGAGACCCAGTACTTC.

In its sample, this clone was seen a few times. The rearrangement joins TRBV5-1 to TRBJ2-7, with D possibly TRBD2 on 5 matching bases. The CDR3 has 19 amino acids. V was pared by 3 bases and J by 7 bases, with 32 bases between. Germline CDR1 SGHRS, CDR2 YFSETQ. The CDR3 protein is CASSYRLDEAVFNRGEQYF. The CDR3 region has the DNA TGCGCCAGCAGCTACCGGCTGGACGAAGCGGTTTTCAATCGTGGGGAGCAGTACTTC.

V is TRBV5-1 and J is TRBJ2-7, with TRBD2 matching over 13 bases. Per germline, CDR1 SGHRS and CDR2 YFSETQ. The CDR3 is 17 residues long. V trimming: 4 bases; J trimming: 0 bases; junction bases outside the gene matches: 7. Here the CDR3 DNA reads TGCGCCAGCAGCCCGCGGACTAGCGGGAGACTCTCCTACGAGCAGTACTTC. Residues: CASSPRTSGRLSYEQYF.

V and J are TRBV4-3 and TRBJ1-6; TRBD1 agrees at 12 bases. With 4 bases clipped from V and 9 bases from J, the junction kept 13 bases outside the gene matches. This CDR3 spans 18 amino acids. The V gene's germline CDR1 is LGHNA and CDR2 YSLEER. CDR3 sequence: CASSPGTGGGGFSSPLHF. The CDR3 region has the DNA TGCGCCAGCAGCCCGGGGACAGGGGGCGGAGGCTTTAGTTCACCCCTCCACTTT.

This clone was found a few times. The V gene is TRBV18, the J gene TRBJ2-1, with 8 bases matching TRBD2. Germline V gene data show CDR1 as KGHSH and CDR2 as LQKENI. V was pared by 0 bases and J by 2 bases, with 6 bases of the junction left unmatched. The CDR3 is 17 residues long. The CDR3 loop is CASSPPARGVTYNEQFF. The CDR3 nucleotides read TGTGCCAGCTCACCACCGGCGCGGGGGGTGACCTACAATGAGCAGTTCTTC.

This clone was observed once. The chain joins TRBV6-1 to TRBJ2-3; 10 bases match TRBD2. This CDR3 has 15 amino acids. Germline V lookup: CDR1 MNHNS, CDR2 SASEGT. The ends lost 6 bases at V and 1 base at J; junction bases unmatched: 4. The CDR3 protein is CASSFLAGGTDTQYF. The CDR3 DNA reads TGTGCCAGCAGCTTTCTAGCGGGAGGCACAGATACGCAGTATTTT.

The rearrangement links TRBV4-3 to TRBJ1-1; no firm D call. V lost 0 bases and J lost 4, with 15 bases in between. The length of the CDR3 is 16 residues. Germline CDR1 and CDR2: LGHNA and YSLEER. CDR3 sequence: CASSQEDLLGATEAFF. In DNA, the CDR3 is TGCGCCAGCAGCCAAGAGGATCTCTTGGGAGCCACTGAAGCTTTCTTT.

This clone has more than one count but fewer than ten. The same CDR3 is also encoded by other DNA sequences in this sample. This chain links TRBV7-6 with TRBJ1-5; 7 bases map to TRBD1. The V gene end was trimmed by 5 bases and the J gene end by 6 bases; junction bases not matched to a gene: 4. Per the germline V gene, CDR1 is SGHVS and CDR2 is FNYEAQ. The CDR3 length is 13 residues. Here the CDR3 DNA reads TGTGCCAGCAGCCCAGGGGGGTCTCAGCCCCAGCATTTT. This sequence encodes CASSPGGSQPQHF.

The chain couples TRBV6-4 to TRBJ1-6, with D hard to call. The CDR3 has 14 residues. Germline V gene data show CDR1 as MRHNA and CDR2 as SNTAGT. With 3 bases removed from V and 7 bases from J, the gap between germline ends came to 10 bases. The CDR3 sequence is CASSERVLNSPLHF. The CDR3 bases are TGTGCCAGCAGTGAACGGGTGTTGAATTCACCCCTCCACTTT.

This clone has just a few counts. V is TRBV19 and J is TRBJ2-7, with 9 bases fitting TRBD2. The CDR3 contains 17 residues. The germline V gene encodes CDR1 LNHDA and CDR2 SQIVND (reference sequence). V lost 6 bases and J lost 0; bases outside the gene matches: 12. CDR3 nucleotides: TGTGCCAGTAGCCCCCCTAGGACTAGCGCCATCTCCTACGAGCAGTACTTC. It specifies CASSPPRTSAISYEQYF.